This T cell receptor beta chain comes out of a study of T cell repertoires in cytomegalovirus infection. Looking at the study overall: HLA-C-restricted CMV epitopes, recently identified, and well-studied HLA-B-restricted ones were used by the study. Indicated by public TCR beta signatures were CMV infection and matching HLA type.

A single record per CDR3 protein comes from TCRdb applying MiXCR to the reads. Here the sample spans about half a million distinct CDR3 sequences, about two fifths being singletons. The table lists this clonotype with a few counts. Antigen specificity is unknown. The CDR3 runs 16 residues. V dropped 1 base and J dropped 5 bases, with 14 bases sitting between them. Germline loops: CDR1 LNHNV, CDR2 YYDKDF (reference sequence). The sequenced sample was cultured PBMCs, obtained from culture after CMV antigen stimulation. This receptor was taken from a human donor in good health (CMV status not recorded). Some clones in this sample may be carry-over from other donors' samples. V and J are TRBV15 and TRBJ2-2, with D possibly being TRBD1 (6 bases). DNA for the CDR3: TGTGCCACCAGCAGAGGACTACAGGGTTGGACCGGGGAGCTGTTTTTT. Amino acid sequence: CATSRGLQGWTGELFF.